This is a list of T cell receptor beta chains from one sample in a study of cytotoxic CD8 clonotypes in ibrutinib-treated CLL. TCRdb keeps only in-frame clones here, not all; method: immunoSEQ multiplex PCR. The sample lists around 160,000 clones; roughly 84% were seen once. The material sequenced was PBMCs, taken at disease progression, from a patient treated with ibrutinib. Receptors originate from a human donor with chronic lymphocytic leukemia. CDR3s include the opening cysteine and the closing phenylalanine or tryptophan. D genes are given only for firm matches. Rows may omit the clone size; those that give it use once, few, many or a size class.

cdr3_length	d_call	v_call	clone_size	j_call	cdr3_nt	cdr3_aa
15	-	TRBV5-1	-	TRBJ1-2	TGCGCCAGCAGCCTTAAAATTGCAGCCCCATATGGCTACACCTTC	CASSLKIAAPYGYTF
16	TRBD2	TRBV9	-	TRBJ2-7	TGTGCCAGCAGCCGAGACCCGGGACTAGTGGGTCGAGAGCAGTACTTC	CASSRDPGLVGREQYF
15	-	TRBV7-2	-	TRBJ2-7	TGTGCCAGCAGCTTCAGTAGTTTCAACTCCTACGAGCAGTACTTC	CASSFSSFNSYEQYF
16	-	TRBV7-9	-	TRBJ1-3	TGTGCCAGCAGCTTAGTCTTATCCGAATCTGGAAACACCATATATTTT	CASSLVLSESGNTIYF
14	-	TRBV27	-	TRBJ1-2	TGTGCCAGCAGCCCCCGAGGGGGGAGGGATGGCTACACCTTC	CASSPRGGRDGYTF
14	TRBD1	TRBV19	-	TRBJ1-5	TGTGCCAGTAGCCTTAGGGACAGATATCAGCCCCAGCATTTT	CASSLRDRYQPQHF
13	-	TRBV10-3	-	TRBJ2-1	TGTGCCATCAGTGAGACAGGGCGCAATGAGCAGTTCTTC	CAISETGRNEQFF
17	-	TRBV9	-	TRBJ2-2	TGTGCCAGCAGCTCCTCAAAAGGGGGACCGAACACCGGGGAGCTGTTTTTT	CASSSSKGGPNTGELFF
16	-	TRBV5-8	-	TRBJ1-3	TGTGCCAGCGGGGTAGGACGGTGGTCAGCCGGAAACACCATATATTTT	CASGVGRWSAGNTIYF
11	-	TRBV10-3	-	TRBJ1-1	TGTGCCATCAAGGGGGACACTGAAGCTTTCTTT	CAIKGDTEAFF
16	TRBD2	TRBV29-1	-	TRBJ2-3	TGCAGCGTTGAGGGGTTGGCGGGAGTGTTCACAGATACGCAGTATTTT	CSVEGLAGVFTDTQYF
14	TRBD2	TRBV11-2	-	TRBJ2-1	TGTGCCAGCAGCTTCGGGGGGGCCTACAATGAGCAGTTCTTC	CASSFGGAYNEQFF
16	-	TRBV27	-	TRBJ2-7	TGTGCCAGCAGTCTAGACACATCCAGGAGCTCCTACGAGCAGTACTTC	CASSLDTSRSSYEQYF
16	-	TRBV5-1	-	TRBJ1-2	TGCGCCAGCAGCTTGGGAGGGACGGGAGGTGCCTATGGCTACACCTTC	CASSLGGTGGAYGYTF
15	-	TRBV30	-	TRBJ1-3	TGTGCCTGGAGTGTACCAGGCCCACCGGAAAACACCATATATTTT	CAWSVPGPPENTIYF
15	-	TRBV18	-	TRBJ1-5	TGTGCCAGCTCACAGGCGGCAGGGGTTCATCAGCCCCAGCATTTT	CASSQAAGVHQPQHF
14	TRBD1	TRBV30	few	TRBJ1-2	TGTGCCTGGGTAGGGACAGGGAGGAACTATGGCTACACCTTC	CAWVGTGRNYGYTF
13	-	TRBV14	once	TRBJ1-2	TGTGCCAGCAGCCGGGGGGTCAGGGATGGCTACACCTTC	CASSRGVRDGYTF
15	TRBD2	TRBV6-1	-	TRBJ2-7	TGTGCCAGCAGTGAAATGGCTAGCGGGTACTACGAGCAGTACTTC	CASSEMASGYYEQYF
13	-	TRBV4-2	-	TRBJ1-1	TGTGCCAGCAGCCGGGTTGGGAACACTGAAGCTTTCTTT	CASSRVGNTEAFF
15	TRBD1	TRBV28	once	TRBJ2-7	TGTGCCAGCAGCTCCGACAGGGGGCAGACCTACGAGCAGTACTTC	CASSSDRGQTYEQYF
15	TRBD2	TRBV6-5	few	TRBJ2-7	TGTGCCAGCAGTTACGTGAGCGGGAGGGCATACGAGCAGTACTTC	CASSYVSGRAYEQYF
18	-	TRBV18	-	TRBJ2-2	TGTGCCAGCTCACCACAGACAACAACAGGGAGTCGAACCGGGGAGCTGTTTTTT	CASSPQTTTGSRTGELFF
13	-	TRBV11-2	once	TRBJ2-7	TGTGCCAGCAGCATCGGGACTCGATACGAGCAGTACTTC	CASSIGTRYEQYF
13	-	TRBV6-5	-	TRBJ2-7	TGTGCCAGCAGTTACGATCGAGGTAGCGAGCAGTACTTC	CASSYDRGSEQYF
15	TRBD1	TRBV19	few	TRBJ2-1	TGTGCCAGTACTATGGGGGGGACAGGGAACAGGGAGCAGTTCTTC	CASTMGGTGNREQFF
14	-	TRBV5-1	-	TRBJ2-7	TGCGCCAGCAGCTTCCGGGACTCGATCTACGAGCAGTACTTC	CASSFRDSIYEQYF
16	-	TRBV5-1	-	TRBJ2-2	TGCGCCAGCAGCTTGGCCAGAGCAACGAACACCGGGGAGCTGTTTTTT	CASSLARATNTGELFF
15	-	TRBV7-2	-	TRBJ1-4	TGTGCCAGCAGCTTAAGCTTTGGGGCTAATGAAAAACTGTTTTTT	CASSLSFGANEKLFF
13	TRBD1	TRBV10-3	-	TRBJ1-5	TGTGCCAGCGATGGACAGGGAAACGGGCCCCAGCATTTT	CASDGQGNGPQHF
17	TRBD1	TRBV18	-	TRBJ1-1	TGTGCCAGCTCACCACCCAGCCAGGGGGGGAGGAACACTGAAGCTTTCTTT	CASSPPSQGGRNTEAFF
16	TRBD1	TRBV18	-	TRBJ1-1	TGTGCCAGCTCGCTAGGACAGGGGGCGCGAATACAAGAAGCTTTCTTT	CASSLGQGARIQEAFF
16	-	TRBV7-2	once	TRBJ2-5	TGTGCCAGCAGCATGGGGGGTGGGGACATCCGGGAGACCCAGTACTTC	CASSMGGGDIRETQYF
15	-	TRBV5-8	-	TRBJ2-1	TGTGCCAGCAGCTTGGTAAACCCCCTTACAAATGAGCAGTTCTTC	CASSLVNPLTNEQFF
14	-	TRBV9	-	TRBJ1-1	TGTGCCAGCAGCCCACACAGGGTTTTCACTGAAGCTTTCTTT	CASSPHRVFTEAFF
14	TRBD1	TRBV19	-	TRBJ2-7	TGTGCCAGTAGTACCCAGGGGGCTTCCTACGAGCAGTACTTC	CASSTQGASYEQYF
12	-	TRBV19	-	TRBJ1-5	TGTGCCGGGGGGGCTGGCGTTCAGCCCCAGCATTTT	CAGGAGVQPQHF
12	-	TRBV5-4	-	TRBJ1-2	TGTGCCAGCAGCTTCCACACCGGGGGCTACACCTTC	CASSFHTGGYTF
11	-	TRBV29-1	-	TRBJ1-2	TGCAGCGGGGGGACTCAGAGAGGCTACACCTTC	CSGGTQRGYTF
16	-	TRBV6-6	-	TRBJ2-7	TGTGCCAGCAGTTACTCGAGGTCTCCTGAGGGGTACGAGCAGTACTTC	CASSYSRSPEGYEQYF
15	-	TRBV9	-	TRBJ2-7	TGTGCCAGCAGCGTAGGGAACACCCTCGGGGGCCAGCAGTACTTC	CASSVGNTLGGQQYF
15	-	TRBV25-1	-	TRBJ1-2	TGTGCCAGCAGTGAATCCAGGAGCGGCGTTTTAGGCTACACCTTC	CASSESRSGVLGYTF
10	-	TRBV20-1	-	TRBJ1-2	TGCAGCGGTTCAGGGGAGGGCTACACCTTC	CSGSGEGYTF
15	TRBD1	TRBV18	-	TRBJ1-5	TGTGCCAGCTCACCGACAGGGCATAGCAATCAGCCCCAGCATTTT	CASSPTGHSNQPQHF
17	TRBD1	TRBV9	-	TRBJ2-1	TGTGCCAGCAGCGATGGGCCCCACATACAGGGGTACAATGAGCAGTTCTTC	CASSDGPHIQGYNEQFF
16	-	TRBV21-1	-	TRBJ1-5	TGTGCCAGCACCCAATCGGACAGGGGAAGCAATCAGCCCCAGCATTTT	CASTQSDRGSNQPQHF
17	TRBD1	TRBV14	-	TRBJ2-3	TGTGCCAGCAGCCAAGATATCAGGACAGGGGTCACAGATACGCAGTATTTT	CASSQDIRTGVTDTQYF
17	-	TRBV4-1	-	TRBJ1-3	TGCGCCAGCAGCCAAGTCGGCGGCGGCTCCTCTGGAAACACCATATATTTT	CASSQVGGGSSGNTIYF
14	-	TRBV4-1	once	TRBJ2-7	TGCGCCAGCAGTCAAACTCGGGTCTCCTACGAGCAGTACTTC	CASSQTRVSYEQYF